This T cell receptor (beta chain) was identified in a study of blood T cells in healthy people across ages (dated by TCRdb to 2015 to 2017). In terms of the full investigation: In model experiments, roughly one uniquely barcoded TCR beta cDNA molecule per two T cells was captured by template switching. The study measured age-related changes in TCR beta repertoire diversity using deep sequencing normalized with unique cDNA molecular identifiers. Four age groups were formed from the donors: young (average about 17 years), middle-aged (approximately 40), aged (about 62) and long-lived (around 80). Donors of different ages were randomly distributed across sequencing lanes to avoid experimental bias. For two donors (one aged 18 to 30 and one aged 80 or older), the study analyzed two additional independent replicas of 1 million unique cDNA reads from the same blood draw.

The 40 or so donors, aged about 6 to 100 years, were systemically healthy Caucasian individuals from Russia. Each donor gave 9 to 10 milliliters of peripheral blood, collected into EDTA-treated Vacutainer tubes. Ficoll-Paque density-gradient centrifugation was used to isolate PBMCs, with at least 6.5 million per sample. Trizol reagent was used to extract total RNA from PBMCs, with at least 5.5 micrograms per sample. The percentages of naive CD45RAhigh/CD27high T cells were determined by flow cytometry on a PBMC aliquot from every donor. Libraries were built with 5' RACE. The instrument given in TCRdb is Illumina HiSeq 2500. A second about 7 to 12 cycle PCR used a sample-barcoded 5' primer and a J-beta primer mix. A unique molecular identifier was introduced onto each TCR beta cDNA molecule by a template-switch 5' adaptor carrying 12 random nucleotides. At least 2.5 million CDR3-containing paired-end reads were obtained from each sample. The Mint cDNA synthesis kit, primed by a TRBC-specific oligonucleotide, was used to synthesize first-strand cDNA from all RNA. Following uracil-DNA glycosylase treatment, all cDNA underwent a first 18-cycle PCR with the universal primers M1SS and BC2_uni_R. In the paper's pipeline: For normalization, 1 million high-quality reads, each with a distinct molecular identifier, were randomly selected from each sample. Reads with shared molecular identifiers were discarded instead of being binned into consensus sequences. MiTCR, with a Q25 quality threshold and the strictest error-elimination algorithm, was used for CDR3 identification, clonotype clustering and error correction. A nonparametric unseen species model with Euler transformation was used to estimate a lower bound on total TCR beta diversity. TCRdb reran the public reads through fastp at Q25 and MiXCR, keeping productive beta chains. CDR3 protein duplicates are merged, each entry listing the most common genes and DNA. The V and J calls reflect TCRdb's pipeline rather than the authors' work. Within this sample are about 1.6 million distinct CDR3 sequences, with roughly 32% of them counted one time only. About 10% of the sample lies in the top ten.

V loses 2 bases at its end and J loses 4 bases; junction bases beyond the gene matches: 5. CDR1 and CDR2, per the germline V gene, are MDHEN and SYDVKM. The CDR3 covers 15 residues, taking in both the cysteine and the phenylalanine. Only the CDR3 portion is preserved as DNA: 45 bases, with reading frame beginning at the first base. General study outcomes and caveats: The CMV infection status of donors was not known, potentially confounding age-related changes in expanded clonotypes. Since profiling was done on bulk unsorted PBMCs, naive and antigen-experienced compartments could not be conclusively compared. As age increased, observed TCR beta diversity per million T cells dropped in a roughly linear way, and a significant reduction was already evident by age 40. Compared with the aged group, the long-lived group had more naive CD4+ T cells, fewer expanded clones and increased TCR diversity, a pattern suggesting age selection. The percentage of naive T cells measured by flow cytometry correlated strongly with observed TCR beta diversity. Estimates of total diversity from one million sequenced T cells were regarded as lower bounds and underestimates.

This clonotype has at least ten counts. Its binding antigen is unknown. No qualities accompany the bases; no much larger clone lies one base away. Material: blood. The clonotype comes from a young woman in good health. This chain joins TRBV28 to TRBJ2-1, and 7 junction bases match TRBD2. The DNA sequence follows: TGTGCCAGCAGTTTAACGGGAGGCCTATACAATGAGCAGTTCTTC. The translation is CASSLTGGLYNEQFF. Reference TRBV28 and TRBJ2-1 proteins supply the regions before and after the CDR3; the full variable domain is: DVKVTQSSRYLVKRTGEKVFLECVQDMDHENMFWYRQDPGLGLRLIYFSYDVKMKEKGDIPEGYSVSREKKERFSLILESASTNQTSMYLCASSLTGGLYNEQFFGPGTRLTVL.